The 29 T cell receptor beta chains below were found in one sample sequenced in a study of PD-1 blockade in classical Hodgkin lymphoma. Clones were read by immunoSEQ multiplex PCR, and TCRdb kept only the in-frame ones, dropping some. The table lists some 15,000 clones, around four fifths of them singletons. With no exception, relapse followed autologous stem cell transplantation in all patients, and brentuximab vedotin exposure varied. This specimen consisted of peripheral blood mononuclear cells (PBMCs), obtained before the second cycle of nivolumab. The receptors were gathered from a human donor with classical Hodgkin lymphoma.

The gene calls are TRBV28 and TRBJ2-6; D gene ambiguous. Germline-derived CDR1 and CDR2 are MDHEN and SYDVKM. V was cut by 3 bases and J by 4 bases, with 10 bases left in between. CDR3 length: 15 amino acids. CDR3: CASSFRYDGANVLTF. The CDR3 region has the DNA TGTGCCAGCAGTTTCCGGTATGACGGGGCCAACGTCCTGACTTTC.

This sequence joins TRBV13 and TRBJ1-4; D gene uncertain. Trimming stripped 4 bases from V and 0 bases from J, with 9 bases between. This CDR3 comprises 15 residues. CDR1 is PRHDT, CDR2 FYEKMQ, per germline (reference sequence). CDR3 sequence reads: CASSSNSATNEKLFF. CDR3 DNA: TGTGCCAGCAGCTCTAACAGTGCAACTAATGAAAAACTGTTTTTT. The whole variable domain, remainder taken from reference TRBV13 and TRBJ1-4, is AAGVIQSPRHLIKEKRETATLKCYPIPRHDTVYWYQQGPGQDPQFLISFYEKMQSDKGSIPDRFSAQQFSDYHSELNMSSLELGDSALYFCASSSNSATNEKLFFGSGTQLSVL.

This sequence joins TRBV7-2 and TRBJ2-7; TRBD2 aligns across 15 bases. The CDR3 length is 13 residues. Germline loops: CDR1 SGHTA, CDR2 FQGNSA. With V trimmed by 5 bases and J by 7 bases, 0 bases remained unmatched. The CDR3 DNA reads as TGTGCCAGCAGCGGACTAGCGGGGGGGGAGCAGTACTTC. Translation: CASSGLAGGEQYF.

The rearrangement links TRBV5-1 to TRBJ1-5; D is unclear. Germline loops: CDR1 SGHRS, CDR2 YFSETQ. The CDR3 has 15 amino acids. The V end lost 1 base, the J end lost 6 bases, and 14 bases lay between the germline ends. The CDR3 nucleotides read TGCGCCAGCAGCTTGACCCCGGCCGGAGGTCAGCCCCAGCATTTT. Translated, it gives CASSLTPAGGQPQHF.

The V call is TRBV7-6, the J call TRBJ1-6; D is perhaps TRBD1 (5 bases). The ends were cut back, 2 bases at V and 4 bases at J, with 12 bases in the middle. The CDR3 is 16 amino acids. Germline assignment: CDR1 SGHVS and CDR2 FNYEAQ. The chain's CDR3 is CASSLYARGYNSPLHF. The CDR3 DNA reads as TGTGCCAGCAGCTTATATGCACGGGGGTATAATTCACCCCTCCACTTT. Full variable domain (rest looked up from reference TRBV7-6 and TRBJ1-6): GAGVSQSPRYKVTKRGQDVALRCDPISGHVSLYWYRQALGQGPEFLTYFNYEAQQDKSGLPNDRFSAERPEGSISTLTIQRTEQRDSAMYRCASSLYARGYNSPLHFGNGTRLTVT.

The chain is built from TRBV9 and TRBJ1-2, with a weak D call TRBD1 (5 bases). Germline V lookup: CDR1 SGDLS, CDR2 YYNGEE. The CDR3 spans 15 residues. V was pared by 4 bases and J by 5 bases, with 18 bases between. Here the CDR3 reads CASSSGHSKKYGYTF. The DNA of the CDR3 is TGTGCCAGCAGCAGCGGACATTCCAAGAAGTATGGCTACACCTTC.

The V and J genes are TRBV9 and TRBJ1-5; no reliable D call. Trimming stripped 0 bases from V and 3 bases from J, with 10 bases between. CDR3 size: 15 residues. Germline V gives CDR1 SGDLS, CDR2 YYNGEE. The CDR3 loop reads CASSVGRGFNQPQHF. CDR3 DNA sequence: TGTGCCAGCAGCGTAGGCCGGGGATTCAATCAGCCCCAGCATTTT.

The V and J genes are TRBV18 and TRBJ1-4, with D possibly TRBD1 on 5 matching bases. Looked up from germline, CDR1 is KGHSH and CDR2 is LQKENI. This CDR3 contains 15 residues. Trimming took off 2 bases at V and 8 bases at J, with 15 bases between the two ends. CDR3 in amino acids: CASSPIGQGGEKLFF. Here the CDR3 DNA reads TGTGCCAGCTCACCAATCGGGCAGGGAGGCGAAAAACTGTTTTTT.

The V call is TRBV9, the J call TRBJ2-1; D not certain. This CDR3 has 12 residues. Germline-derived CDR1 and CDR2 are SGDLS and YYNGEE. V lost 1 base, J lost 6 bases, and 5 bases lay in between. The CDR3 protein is CASSVTVNEQFF. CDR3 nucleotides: TGTGCCAGCAGCGTAACCGTCAATGAGCAGTTCTTC.

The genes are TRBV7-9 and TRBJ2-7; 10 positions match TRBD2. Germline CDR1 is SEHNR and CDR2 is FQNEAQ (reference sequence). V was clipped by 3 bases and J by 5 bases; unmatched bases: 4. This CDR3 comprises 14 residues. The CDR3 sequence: CASSFSGGRDEQYF. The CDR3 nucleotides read TGTGCCAGCAGCTTTAGCGGGGGGCGCGACGAGCAGTACTTC.

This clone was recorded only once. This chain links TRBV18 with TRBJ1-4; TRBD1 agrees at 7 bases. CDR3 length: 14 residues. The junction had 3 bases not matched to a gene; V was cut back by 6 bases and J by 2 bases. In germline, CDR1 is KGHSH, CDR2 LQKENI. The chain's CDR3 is CASSRQGTNEKLFF. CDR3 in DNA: TGTGCCAGCTCGCGACAGGGCACTAATGAAAAACTGTTTTTT.

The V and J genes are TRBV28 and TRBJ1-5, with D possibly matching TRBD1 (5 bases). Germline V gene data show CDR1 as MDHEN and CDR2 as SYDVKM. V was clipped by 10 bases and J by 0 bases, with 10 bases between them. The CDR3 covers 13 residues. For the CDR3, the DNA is TGTGCCACCCAGGGTTTTAGCAATCAGCCCCAGCATTTT. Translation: CATQGFSNQPQHF.

CDR3 sequence (DNA): TGTGCCAGCAGCTTGGGGGTCGGGTCTGAAGCTTTCTTT. Translating it yields CASSLGVGSEAFF. The chain combines TRBV5-4 with TRBJ1-1; unclear D gene. The CDR3 spans 13 residues. CDR1 is SGHNT, CDR2 YYREEE, per germline (reference sequence). Trimming left V 0 bases short and J 6 bases short, with 9 bases between.

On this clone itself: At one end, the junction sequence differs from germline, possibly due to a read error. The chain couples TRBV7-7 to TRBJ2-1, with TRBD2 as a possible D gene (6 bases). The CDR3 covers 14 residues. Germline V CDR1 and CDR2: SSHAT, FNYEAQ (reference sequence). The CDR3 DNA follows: TGTGCTAGCAGCTTGGCACTAGCTAGCAATGAGCAGTTCTTC. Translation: CASSLALASNEQFF.

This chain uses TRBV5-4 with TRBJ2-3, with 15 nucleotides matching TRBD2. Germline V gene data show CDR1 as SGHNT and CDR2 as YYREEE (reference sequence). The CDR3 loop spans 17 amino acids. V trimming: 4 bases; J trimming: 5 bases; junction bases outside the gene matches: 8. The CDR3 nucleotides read TGTGCCAGCAGCCCCGGGACTAGCGGGGGGCCGGGAGATACGCAGTATTTT. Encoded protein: CASSPGTSGGPGDTQYF.

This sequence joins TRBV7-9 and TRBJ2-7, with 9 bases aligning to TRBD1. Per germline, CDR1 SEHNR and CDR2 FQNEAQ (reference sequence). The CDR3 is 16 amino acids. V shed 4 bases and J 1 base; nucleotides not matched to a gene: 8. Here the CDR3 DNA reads TGTGCCAGCAGCTACCAGGCGGGACAGGGATCCTACGAGCAGTACTTC. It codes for CASSYQAGQGSYEQYF.

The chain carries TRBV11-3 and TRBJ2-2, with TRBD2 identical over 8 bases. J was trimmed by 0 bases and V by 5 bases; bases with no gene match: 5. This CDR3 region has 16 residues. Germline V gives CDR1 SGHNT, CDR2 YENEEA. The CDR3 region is CASSPKAGANTGELFF. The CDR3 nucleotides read TGTGCCAGCAGCCCCAAAGCGGGGGCGAACACCGGGGAGCTGTTTTTT.

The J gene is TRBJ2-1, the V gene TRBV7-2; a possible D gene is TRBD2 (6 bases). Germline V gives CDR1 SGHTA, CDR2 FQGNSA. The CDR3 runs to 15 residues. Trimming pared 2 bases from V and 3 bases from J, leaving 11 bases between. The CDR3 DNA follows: TGTGCCAGCAGCTTACGAGCGGGTAACTACAATGAGCAGTTCTTC. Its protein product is CASSLRAGNYNEQFF.

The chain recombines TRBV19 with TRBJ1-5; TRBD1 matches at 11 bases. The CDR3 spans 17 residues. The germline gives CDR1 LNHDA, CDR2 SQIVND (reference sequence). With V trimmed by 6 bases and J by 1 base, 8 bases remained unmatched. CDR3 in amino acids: CASRRTGGDKSNQPQHF. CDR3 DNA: TGTGCCAGTAGAAGGACAGGGGGCGATAAGAGCAATCAGCCCCAGCATTTT. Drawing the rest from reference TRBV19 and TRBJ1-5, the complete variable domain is DGGITQSPKYLFRKEGQNVTLSCEQNLNHDAMYWYRQDPGQGLRLIYYSQIVNDFQKGDIAEGYSVSREKKESFPLTVTSAQKNPTAFYLCASRRTGGDKSNQPQHFGDGTRLSIL.

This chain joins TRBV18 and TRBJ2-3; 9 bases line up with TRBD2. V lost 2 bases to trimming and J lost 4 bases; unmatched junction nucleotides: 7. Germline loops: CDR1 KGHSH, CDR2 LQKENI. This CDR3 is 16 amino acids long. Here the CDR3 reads CASSPRPAGGSDTQYF. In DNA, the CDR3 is TGTGCCAGCTCACCAAGGCCAGCGGGGGGATCAGATACGCAGTATTTT.

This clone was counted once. The DNA for the CDR3 is TGTGCCAGCAGTCTGACTAGCGGGGGCACAGATACGCAGTATTTT. It is translated as CASSLTSGGTDTQYF. V gene TRBV6-5 combines with J gene TRBJ2-3; 11 bases fit TRBD2. V lost 5 bases, J lost 1 base, and 2 bases stayed unmatched. This CDR3 is 15 amino acids long. CDR1 and CDR2 (germline): MNHEY, SVGAGI.

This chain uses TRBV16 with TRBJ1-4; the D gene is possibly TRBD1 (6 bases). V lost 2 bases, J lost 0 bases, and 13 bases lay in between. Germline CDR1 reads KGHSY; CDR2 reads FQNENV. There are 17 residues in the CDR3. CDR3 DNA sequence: TGTGCCAGCAGCCAACCCCAGGGGAAGTCAACTAATGAAAAACTGTTTTTT. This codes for CASSQPQGKSTNEKLFF.

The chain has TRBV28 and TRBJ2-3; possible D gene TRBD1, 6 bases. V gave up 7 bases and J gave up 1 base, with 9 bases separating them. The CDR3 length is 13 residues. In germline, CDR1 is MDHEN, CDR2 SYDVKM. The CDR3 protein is CASTQGGTDTQYF. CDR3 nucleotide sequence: TGTGCCAGCACACAGGGTGGCACAGATACGCAGTATTTT.

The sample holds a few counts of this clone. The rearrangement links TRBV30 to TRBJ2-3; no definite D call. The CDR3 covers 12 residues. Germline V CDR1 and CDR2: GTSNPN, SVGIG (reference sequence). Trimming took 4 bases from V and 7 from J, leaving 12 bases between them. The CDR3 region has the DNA TGTGCCTGGACGGAATTATCCAATACGCAGTATTTT. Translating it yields CAWTELSNTQYF.

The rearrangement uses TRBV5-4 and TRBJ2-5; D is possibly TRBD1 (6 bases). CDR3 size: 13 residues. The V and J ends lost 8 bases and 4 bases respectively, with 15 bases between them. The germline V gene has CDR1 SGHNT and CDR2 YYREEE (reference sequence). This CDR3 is CASHPTGSETQYF. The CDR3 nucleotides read TGTGCCAGTCACCCCACAGGGTCAGAGACCCAGTACTTC.

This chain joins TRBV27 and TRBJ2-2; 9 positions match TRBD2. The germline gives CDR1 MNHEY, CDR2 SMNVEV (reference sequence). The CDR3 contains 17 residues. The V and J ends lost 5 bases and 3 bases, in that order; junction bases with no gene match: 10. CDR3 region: CASSPLGAGGYTGELFF. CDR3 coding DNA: TGTGCCAGCAGTCCCCTCGGAGCGGGGGGCTACACCGGGGAGCTGTTTTTT.

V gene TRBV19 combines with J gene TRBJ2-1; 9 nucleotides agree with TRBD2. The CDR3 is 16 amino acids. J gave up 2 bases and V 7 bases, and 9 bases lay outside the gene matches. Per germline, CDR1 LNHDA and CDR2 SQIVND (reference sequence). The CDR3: CASTISGGSTYNEQFF. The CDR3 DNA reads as TGTGCCAGTACTATTAGCGGGGGTTCAACCTACAATGAGCAGTTCTTC.

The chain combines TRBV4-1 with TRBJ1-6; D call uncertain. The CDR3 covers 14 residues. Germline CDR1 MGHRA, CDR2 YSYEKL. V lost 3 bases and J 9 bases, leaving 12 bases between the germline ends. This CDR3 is CASSQILGISPLHF. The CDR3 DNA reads TGCGCCAGCAGCCAGATTTTGGGAATTTCACCCCTCCACTTT.

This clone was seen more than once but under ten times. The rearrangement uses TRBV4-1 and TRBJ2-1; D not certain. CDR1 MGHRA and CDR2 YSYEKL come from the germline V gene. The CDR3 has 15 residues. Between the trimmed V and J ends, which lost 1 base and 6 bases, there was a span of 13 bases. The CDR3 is CASSQARYSGNEQFF. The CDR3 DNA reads TGCGCCAGCAGCCAAGCTAGATATAGTGGCAATGAGCAGTTCTTC.